This T cell receptor beta chain was identified during a study of T-cell reconstitution after alpha-beta-depleted transplantation in children. Regarding the study as a whole: Alpha-beta T cells present about two months after transplant were reported to originate from several hundred expanded graft clones. T-cell counts and diversity at one year post-transplant came mainly from newly produced T cells. Some patients owed their high day-60 TCRbeta diversity to surviving recipient T cells and thymic progenitors.

This CDR3 comprises 16 residues. The V gene lost 7 bases and the J gene lost 7 bases, with 23 bases spanning the gap. Germline V gene lookup returns CDR1 MNHEY and CDR2 SMNVEV (reference sequence). The TCRbeta library incorporated unique molecular identifiers. A single record per CDR3 protein comes from TCRdb applying MiXCR to the PCR reads. The sample comprises about a million distinct CDR3 sequences, roughly 29% of which are singletons, and around 30% rests with the top ten. As regards this clonotype: Antigen unknown.

The TCR was taken from a boy under two years old who had a stem cell transplant for SCID, so the T cells may come from the graft donor. The source was PBMCs, mostly from graft donor cells, collected 360 days after TCRalphabeta/CD19-depleted stem cell transplant. This rearrangement joins TRBV27 to TRBJ2-1, with a possible D match to TRBD1 (6 bases). The CDR3 sequence is CASTYSTGQVGNEQFF. The CDR3 DNA reads TGTGCCAGCACCTACTCCACAGGGCAGGTAGGGAATGAGCAGTTCTTC.